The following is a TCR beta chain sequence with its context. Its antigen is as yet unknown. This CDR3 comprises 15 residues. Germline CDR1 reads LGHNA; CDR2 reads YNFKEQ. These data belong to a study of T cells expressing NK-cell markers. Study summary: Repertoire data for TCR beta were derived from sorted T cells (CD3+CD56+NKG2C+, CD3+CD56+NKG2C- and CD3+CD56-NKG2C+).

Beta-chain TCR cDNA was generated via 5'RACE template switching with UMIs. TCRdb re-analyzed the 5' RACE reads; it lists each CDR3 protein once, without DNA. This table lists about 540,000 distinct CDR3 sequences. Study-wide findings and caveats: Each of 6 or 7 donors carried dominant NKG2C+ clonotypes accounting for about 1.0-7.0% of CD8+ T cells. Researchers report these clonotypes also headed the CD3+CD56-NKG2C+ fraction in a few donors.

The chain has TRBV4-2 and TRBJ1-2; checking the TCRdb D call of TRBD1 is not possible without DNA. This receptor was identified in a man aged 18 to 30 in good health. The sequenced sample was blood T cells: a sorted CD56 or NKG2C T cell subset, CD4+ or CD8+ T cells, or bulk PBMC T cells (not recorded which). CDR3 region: CASSQGKQEGYGYTF.